These T cell receptor beta chains were read from a single sample in a study of T cells in Graves' hyperthyroidism and ophthalmopathy. TCRdb reprocessed the multiplex PCR reads via MiXCR and lists one record per CDR3 protein. Of over 450,000 distinct CDR3 sequences in the sample, 17% were seen once. Sequencing used blood. These receptors were collected from a woman aged 18-29 years with Graves' ophthalmopathy. CDR3s include the opening cysteine and the closing phenylalanine or tryptophan. A D gene is named only where the DNA matches it firmly. Expanded clones are given a class, and other clones once, few, many or no size at all.

clone size,J gene,D gene,V gene,CDR3 DNA,CDR3 protein
many,TRBJ1-2,TRBD1,TRBV11-2,TGTGCCAGCAGCTTACTACAGGGGTCGTTTGGCTACACCTTC,CASSLLQGSFGYTF
many,TRBJ2-1,TRBD1,TRBV10-3,TGTGCCATCAGTCCGGGACAGAGCTACAATGAGCAGTTCTTC,CAISPGQSYNEQFF
-,TRBJ2-2,TRBD2,TRBV6-5,TGTGCCAGCAGTTACGGGCGGGGGGGGAACACCGGGGAGCTGTTTTTT,CASSYGRGGNTGELFF
-,TRBJ2-7,-,TRBV7-9,TGTGCCAGCAGATCTGAGGGACACGAGCAGTACTTC,CASRSEGHEQYF
few,TRBJ2-3,TRBD1,TRBV24-1,TGTGCCACCAGTGACCCCGGGACAGACACAGATACGCAGTATTTT,CATSDPGTDTDTQYF
many,TRBJ1-2,-,TRBV6-1,TGTGCCAGCACCAAAATCGACAGCCCGTATGGCTACACCTTC,CASTKIDSPYGYTF
many,TRBJ1-1,-,TRBV28,TGTGCCAGCAGTTCGCTGGGGGATGGATGGACTGAAGCTTTCTTT,CASSSLGDGWTEAFF
many,TRBJ2-3,-,TRBV6-1,TGTGCCAGCAGTTCGAGGGCAGATACGCAGTATTTT,CASSSRADTQYF
few,TRBJ2-2,-,TRBV27,TGTGCCAGCAAGGATTACAGCACCGGGGAGCTGTTTTTT,CASKDYSTGELFF
many,TRBJ1-2,-,TRBV20-1,TGCAGTGCTAGAGCACAATCGGAGGGGTTTGAAAATGGCTACACCTTC,CSARAQSEGFENGYTF
many,TRBJ1-2,-,TRBV5-1,TGCGCCAGCAGCAAGGAAGGGGGAAGTGGCTACACCTTC,CASSKEGGSGYTF
-,TRBJ2-5,TRBD2,TRBV5-8,TGTGCCAGCAGCTCACCGGGAGGCCAAGAGACCCAGTACTTC,CASSSPGGQETQYF
-,TRBJ2-3,TRBD2,TRBV19,TGTGCCAGTAGTATGACTAGCGGAAATACGCAGTATTTT,CASSMTSGNTQYF
-,TRBJ2-1,TRBD1,TRBV6-4,TGTGCCAGCAGTGAGGGACAGGGAGGAGATGAGCAGTTCTTC,CASSEGQGGDEQFF
few,TRBJ2-2,-,TRBV10-3,TGTGCCATCAGTGCGGTTGGCCCCGGGGAGCTGTTTTTT,CAISAVGPGELFF
few,TRBJ1-2,-,TRBV6-5,TGTGCCAGCAGTTCCCGGGACAATAATTTGTATGGCTACACCTTC,CASSSRDNNLYGYTF